The source of this T cell receptor beta chain is a study of OX40 agonist ivuxolimab in advanced cancers. This CDR3 contains 18 residues. Germline CDR1 and CDR2: SEHNR and FQNEAQ (reference sequence). Trimming cost V 5 bases and J 2 bases; bases outside gene matches: 8. Anyone with autoimmune disease history or systemic immunosuppression was excluded. The assay was immunoSEQ multiplex PCR, and TCRdb's table has in-frame clones only and misses some. The sample has about 61,000 clones; 70% to 90% are singletons. This receptor was identified in an adult with an advanced solid tumor such as melanoma, head and neck, liver or kidney cancer. The J gene is TRBJ2-6, the V gene TRBV7-9, with TRBD1 identical over 11 bases. This sample comprised CD4+ or CD8+ T cells sorted from blood, obtained in a trial of the OX40 agonist ivuxolimab. CDR3 in DNA: TGTGCCAGCAGCCCGGACAGGGGGCGCGGGCCTGGGGCCAACGTCCTGACTTTC. Encoded protein: CASSPDRGRGPGANVLTF.